This T cell receptor (beta chain) stems from a study of cytomegalovirus exposure and HLA in healthy donors. This clone showed up just once. Trimming took off 5 bases at V and 1 base at J, with 8 bases between the two ends. The CDR3 sequence is 13 residues long. Looked up from germline, CDR1 is SGHAT and CDR2 is FQNNGV. Repertoires were generated with immunoSEQ multiplex PCR, while TCRdb's copy carries only in-frame clones and drops some. This table has 150,000 to 200,000 clones, 70% to 90% appearing once. The chain employs TRBV11-2 and TRBJ1-2; D call uncertain. The TCR was taken from a young woman in good health and CMV-seronegative. Sequencing was carried out using PBMCs. CDR3 region: CASSQDGNYGYTF. Here the CDR3 DNA reads TGTGCCAGCAGCCAGGACGGTAACTATGGCTACACCTTC.